These T cell receptor beta chains were read from a single sample in a study of T cell responses to AZD1222 COVID-19 vaccine. Here immunoSEQ multiplex PCR was the method, and the copy in TCRdb shows in-frame clones only, minus some. The sample comprises about 130,000 clones, roughly 87% of which are singletons, and more than 5.5% rests with the top ten. The input for sequencing was peripheral blood, taken 28 days after the second AZD1222 dose. These receptors all stem from an adult who received the AZD1222 COVID-19 vaccine. Both conserved end residues are part of each CDR3. A D gene is named only where the DNA matches it firmly. Expanded clones get a size class; other rows say once, few or many, or leave the size out.

V gene,D gene,J gene,clone size,CDR3 DNA,CDR3 protein
TRBV5-5,TRBD1,TRBJ1-2,few,TGTGCCAGCAGCCGACAGGGCGCTAACTATGGCTACACCTTC,CASSRQGANYGYTF
TRBV7-3,-,TRBJ2-5,-,TGTGCCAGCAGCTTGGAATCCGGAGAAGAGACCCAGTACTTC,CASSLESGEETQYF
TRBV4-1,TRBD1,TRBJ1-6,-,TGCGCCAGCAGCCCTGTAGGGGGCGGTTCACCCCTCCACTTT,CASSPVGGGSPLHF
TRBV10-3,-,TRBJ1-2,-,TGTGCCATCAGTGCGTTTCGGGAGGAAGATGGCTACACCTTC,CAISAFREEDGYTF
TRBV15,-,TRBJ2-1,-,TGTGCCACCAGCCCTCGGGACACTTACAATGAGCAGTTCTTC,CATSPRDTYNEQFF
TRBV9,-,TRBJ2-7,-,TGTGCCAGCAGCCCCTCCGGGTCCCTCTTGGGAGAGCAGTACTTC,CASSPSGSLLGEQYF
TRBV6-2/TRBV6-3,-,TRBJ2-1,-,TGTGCCAGCAGTTATCAGAATGAGCAGTTCTTC,CASSYQNEQFF
TRBV28,TRBD1,TRBJ2-7,once,TGTGCCAGCAGTTTAAAGGGGGCGATGTACTACGAGCAGTACTTC,CASSLKGAMYYEQYF
TRBV4-2,TRBD2,TRBJ2-2,-,TGTGCCAGCAGCCAAGGTTCTAGCGGAAACACCGGGGAGCTGTTTTTT,CASSQGSSGNTGELFF
TRBV2,TRBD2,TRBJ2-7,few,TGTGCCAGCAGTGACACGGGAGGGACGTGGGACGAGCAGTACTTC,CASSDTGGTWDEQYF
TRBV5-1,-,TRBJ2-2,-,TGCGCCAGCAGCTTCCTGGACCGAACCGGGGAGCTGTTTTTT,CASSFLDRTGELFF
TRBV30,TRBD1,TRBJ1-2,-,TGTGCCTGGTTTAGTCGGACAGGGGGCGGAGGTGGCTACACCTTC,CAWFSRTGGGGGYTF
TRBV5-5,-,TRBJ1-2,-,TGTGCCAGCAGCCCAACGTTAGGCAGGCCTAACTATGGCTACACCTTC,CASSPTLGRPNYGYTF
TRBV6-2/TRBV6-3,-,TRBJ2-1,-,TGTGCCAGCAGTTGGGGGGCTTCCTACAATGAGCAGTTCTTC,CASSWGASYNEQFF
TRBV19,-,TRBJ1-5,-,TGTGCCAGTAGTATAAGGTCTCAGCCAAATCAGCCCCAGCATTTT,CASSIRSQPNQPQHF
TRBV2,-,TRBJ2-1,-,TGTGCCAGCAGTGATACGGCAGGGGGGGAAAATGAGCAGTTCTTC,CASSDTAGGENEQFF
TRBV5-8,TRBD1,TRBJ1-1,-,TGTGCCAGCAGCTTTGGACAGGGAGACACTGAAGCTTTCTTT,CASSFGQGDTEAFF
TRBV6-5,-,TRBJ1-2,-,TGTGCCAGCAGTTGGGGGACGGAGGGGCATGGCTACACCTTC,CASSWGTEGHGYTF
TRBV27,-,TRBJ2-3,-,TGTGCCAGCAGTTTGCAGTTGATCACGAGCCGGGGCACAGATACGCAGTATTTT,CASSLQLITSRGTDTQYF
TRBV25-1,-,TRBJ2-7,-,TGTGCCTACGAACCTGCTGGGAAAATCTACGAGCAGTACTTC,CAYEPAGKIYEQYF
TRBV6-5,TRBD1,TRBJ1-2,-,TGTGCCAGCAGTACCGGGACAGGGGTTGGCTACACCTTC,CASSTGTGVGYTF
TRBV28,-,TRBJ1-4,-,TGTGCCAGCAGACTGGGGGGGATACGGGAAAAACTGTTTTTT,CASRLGGIREKLFF
TRBV5-1,-,TRBJ1-4,-,TGCGCCAGCAGCTTGCAGGCAGGGTATGAAAAACTGTTTTTT,CASSLQAGYEKLFF
TRBV19,-,TRBJ1-1,-,TGTGCCAGCGGGGCGCAGGCGAACACTGAAGCTTTCTTT,CASGAQANTEAFF
TRBV19,TRBD1,TRBJ1-5,-,TGTGCCAGTAGTATAGGGGGACAGGGGGCCTATCAGCCCCAGCATTTT,CASSIGGQGAYQPQHF
TRBV5-4,-,TRBJ1-1,-,TGTGCCAGCAGTCATCCCATCTCAGGGAGGACTGAAGCTTTCTTT,CASSHPISGRTEAFF
TRBV5-1,TRBD2,TRBJ2-1,-,TGCGCCAGCAGCACAACCGGGACTACCAATGAGCAGTTCTTC,CASSTTGTTNEQFF
TRBV4-3,-,TRBJ1-2,-,TGCGCCAGCTCAAGGGCAGCCTCTAACTATGGCTACACCTTC,CASSRAASNYGYTF
TRBV6-6,TRBD1,TRBJ1-1,-,TGTGCCAGCATCCGGGACAGGGATACTGAAGCTTTCTTT,CASIRDRDTEAFF
TRBV28,-,TRBJ2-5,-,TGTGCCAGCAATGCCCCGGGACACCCTCAAGAGACCCAGTACTTC,CASNAPGHPQETQYF
TRBV4-2,-,TRBJ1-5,-,TGTGCCAGCAGCCGAGTACAGGGTGCGAATCAGCCCCAGCATTTT,CASSRVQGANQPQHF